This T cell receptor beta chain comes out of a study of T cell changes during pregnancy in multiple sclerosis. The assay was immunoSEQ multiplex PCR, and TCRdb's table has in-frame clones only and misses some. The table records 72,000 or so clones, 93% of them present only once. This CDR3 comprises 12 residues. Germline V lookup: CDR1 MNHNY, CDR2 SVGAGI (reference sequence). The V end was cut by 5 bases, the J end by 4 bases, with 7 bases between. The clonotype comes from a female donor with multiple sclerosis, enrolled in a pregnancy study. J is TRBJ2-3 and V is TRBV6-6; D may be TRBD2 (6 bases). Here the sequenced sample was peripheral blood, taken in the second trimester of pregnancy. The CDR3 spells CASSTGADTQYF. In DNA, the CDR3 is TGTGCCAGCAGTACGGGGGCAGATACGCAGTATTTT.